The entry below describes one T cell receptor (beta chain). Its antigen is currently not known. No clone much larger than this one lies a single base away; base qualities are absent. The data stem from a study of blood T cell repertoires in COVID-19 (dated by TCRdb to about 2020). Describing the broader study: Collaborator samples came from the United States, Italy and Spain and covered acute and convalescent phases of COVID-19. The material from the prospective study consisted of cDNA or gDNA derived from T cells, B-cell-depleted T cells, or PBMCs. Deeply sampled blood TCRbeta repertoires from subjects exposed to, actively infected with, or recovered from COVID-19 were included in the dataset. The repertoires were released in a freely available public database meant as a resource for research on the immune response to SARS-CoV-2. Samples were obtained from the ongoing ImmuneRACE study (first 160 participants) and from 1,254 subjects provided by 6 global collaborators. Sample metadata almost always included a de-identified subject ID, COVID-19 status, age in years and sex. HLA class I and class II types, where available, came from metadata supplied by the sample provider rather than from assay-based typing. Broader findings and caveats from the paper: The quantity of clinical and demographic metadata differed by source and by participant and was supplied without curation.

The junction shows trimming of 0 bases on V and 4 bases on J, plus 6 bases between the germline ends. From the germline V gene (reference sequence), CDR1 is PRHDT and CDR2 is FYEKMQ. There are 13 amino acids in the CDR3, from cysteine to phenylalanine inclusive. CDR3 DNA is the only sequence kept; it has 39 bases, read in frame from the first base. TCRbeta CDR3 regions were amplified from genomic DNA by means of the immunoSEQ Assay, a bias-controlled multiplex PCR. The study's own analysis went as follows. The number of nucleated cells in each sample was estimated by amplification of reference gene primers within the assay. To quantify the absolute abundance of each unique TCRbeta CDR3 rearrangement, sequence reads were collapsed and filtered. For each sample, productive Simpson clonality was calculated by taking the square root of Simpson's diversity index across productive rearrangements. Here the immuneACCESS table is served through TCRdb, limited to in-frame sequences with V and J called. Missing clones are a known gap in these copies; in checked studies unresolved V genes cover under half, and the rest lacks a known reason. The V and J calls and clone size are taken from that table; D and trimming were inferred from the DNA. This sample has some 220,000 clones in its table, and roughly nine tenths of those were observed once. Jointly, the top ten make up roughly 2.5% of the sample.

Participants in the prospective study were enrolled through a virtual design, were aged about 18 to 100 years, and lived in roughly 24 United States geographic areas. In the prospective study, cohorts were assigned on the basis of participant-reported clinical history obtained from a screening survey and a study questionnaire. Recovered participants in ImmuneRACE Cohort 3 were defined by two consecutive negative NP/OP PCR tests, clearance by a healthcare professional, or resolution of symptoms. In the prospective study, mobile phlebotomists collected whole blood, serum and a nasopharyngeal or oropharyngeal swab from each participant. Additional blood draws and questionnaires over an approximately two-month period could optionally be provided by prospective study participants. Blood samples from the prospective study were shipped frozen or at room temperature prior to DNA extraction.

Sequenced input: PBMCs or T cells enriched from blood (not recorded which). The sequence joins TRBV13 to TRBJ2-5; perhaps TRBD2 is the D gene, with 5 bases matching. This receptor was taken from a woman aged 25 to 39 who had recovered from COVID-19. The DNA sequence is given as TGTGCCAGCAGCTTAGGACGGGGAGAGACCCAGTACTTC. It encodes CASSLGRGETQYF.